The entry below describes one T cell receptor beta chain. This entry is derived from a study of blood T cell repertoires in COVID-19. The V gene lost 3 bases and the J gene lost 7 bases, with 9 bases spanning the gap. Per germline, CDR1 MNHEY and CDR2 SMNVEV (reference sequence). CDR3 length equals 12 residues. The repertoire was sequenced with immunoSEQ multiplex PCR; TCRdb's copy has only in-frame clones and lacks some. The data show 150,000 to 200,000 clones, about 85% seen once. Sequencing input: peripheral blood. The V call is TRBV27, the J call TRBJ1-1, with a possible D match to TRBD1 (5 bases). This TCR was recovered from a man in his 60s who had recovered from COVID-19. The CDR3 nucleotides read TGTGCCAGCAGTTTCCGCCAGGGTGAAGCTTTCTTT. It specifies CASSFRQGEAFF.